In its sample, the clone carrying this T cell receptor (beta chain) was seen once. This specimen belongs to a study of blood T cell repertoires in COVID-19. Study-wide background: T cells, B-cell-depleted T cells, or PBMCs supplied cDNA or gDNA.

TCRdb's table, derived via immunoSEQ multiplex PCR, lists solely in-frame clones and lacks some. This sample has over 200,000 clones, with roughly 87% found just once. Germline V gene data show CDR1 as MNHEY and CDR2 as SVGEGT. Trimming took 0 bases from V and 8 from J, leaving 7 bases between them. The CDR3 consists of 13 residues. This clonotype was sampled from a man between 18 and 35 years old with acute COVID-19. This chain links TRBV6-2 or TRBV6-3 with TRBJ1-4, with unresolved D. Sequences were obtained from PBMCs or T cells enriched from blood (not recorded which). The CDR3 bases are TGTGCCAGCAGTTACTCGTTCTCCGAAAAACTGTTTTTT. Residues: CASSYSFSEKLFF.